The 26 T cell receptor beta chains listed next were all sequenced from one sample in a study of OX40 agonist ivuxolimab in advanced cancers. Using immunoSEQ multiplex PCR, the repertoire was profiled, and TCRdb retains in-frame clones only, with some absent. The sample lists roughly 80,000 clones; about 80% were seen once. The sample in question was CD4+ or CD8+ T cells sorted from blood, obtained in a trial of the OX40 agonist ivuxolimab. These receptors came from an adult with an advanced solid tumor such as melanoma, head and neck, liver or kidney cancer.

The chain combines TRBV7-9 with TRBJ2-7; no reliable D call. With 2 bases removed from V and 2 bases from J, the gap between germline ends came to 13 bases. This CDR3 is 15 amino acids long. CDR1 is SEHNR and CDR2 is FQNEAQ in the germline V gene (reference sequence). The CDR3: CASSLFYADPYEQYV. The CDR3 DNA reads TGTGCCAGCAGCTTATTTTACGCAGATCCCTACGAGCAGTACGTC.

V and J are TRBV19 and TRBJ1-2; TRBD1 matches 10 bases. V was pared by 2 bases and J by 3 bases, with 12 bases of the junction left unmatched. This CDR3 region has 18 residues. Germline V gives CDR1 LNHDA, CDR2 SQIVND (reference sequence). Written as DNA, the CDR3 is TGTGCCAGTAGTATACTCTTGGGGACAGGGGTTCGGGACTATGGCTACACCTTC. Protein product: CASSILLGTGVRDYGYTF.

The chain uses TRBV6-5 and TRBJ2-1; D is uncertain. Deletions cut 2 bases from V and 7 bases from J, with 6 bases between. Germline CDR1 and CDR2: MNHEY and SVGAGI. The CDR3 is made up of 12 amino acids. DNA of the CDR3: TGTGCCAGCAGTTACAAGCGTAATGAGCAGTTCTTC. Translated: CASSYKRNEQFF.

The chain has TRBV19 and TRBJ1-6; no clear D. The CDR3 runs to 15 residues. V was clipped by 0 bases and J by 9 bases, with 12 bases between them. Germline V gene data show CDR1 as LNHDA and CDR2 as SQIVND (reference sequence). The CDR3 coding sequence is TGTGCCAGTAGTATAGACCGTGTAAGAGGTTCACCCCTCCACTTT. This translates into CASSIDRVRGSPLHF.

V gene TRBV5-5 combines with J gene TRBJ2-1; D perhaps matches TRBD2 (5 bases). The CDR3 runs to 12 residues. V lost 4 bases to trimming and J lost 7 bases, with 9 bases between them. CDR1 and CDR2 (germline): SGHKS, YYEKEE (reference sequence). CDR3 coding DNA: TGTGCCAGCAGCCCGGCGGGTAATGAGCAGTTCTTC. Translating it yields CASSPAGNEQFF.

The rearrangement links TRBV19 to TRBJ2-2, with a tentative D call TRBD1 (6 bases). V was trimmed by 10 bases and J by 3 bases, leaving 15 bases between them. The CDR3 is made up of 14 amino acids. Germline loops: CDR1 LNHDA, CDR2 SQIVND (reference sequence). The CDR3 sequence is CATRGIVYTGELFF. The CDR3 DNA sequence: TGTGCCACTAGGGGGATTGTTTACACCGGGGAGCTGTTTTTT.

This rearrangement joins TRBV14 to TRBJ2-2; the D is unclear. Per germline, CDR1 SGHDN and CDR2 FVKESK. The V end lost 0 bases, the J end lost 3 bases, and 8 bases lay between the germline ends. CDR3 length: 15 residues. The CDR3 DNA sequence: TGTGCCAGCAGCCAAGATGTAAAATACACCGGGGAGCTGTTTTTT. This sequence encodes CASSQDVKYTGELFF. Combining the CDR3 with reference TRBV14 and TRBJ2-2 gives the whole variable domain EAGVTQFPSHSVIEKGQTVTLRCDPISGHDNLYWYRRVMGKEIKFLLHFVKESKQDESGMPNNRFLAERTGGTYSTLKVQPAELEDSGVYFCASSQDVKYTGELFFGEGSRLTVL.

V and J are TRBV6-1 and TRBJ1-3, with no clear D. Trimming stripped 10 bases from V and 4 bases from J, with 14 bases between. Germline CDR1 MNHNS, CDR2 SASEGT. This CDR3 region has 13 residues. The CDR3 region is CATSGWEGNTIYF. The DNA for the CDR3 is TGTGCCACATCTGGCTGGGAAGGAAACACCATATATTTT.

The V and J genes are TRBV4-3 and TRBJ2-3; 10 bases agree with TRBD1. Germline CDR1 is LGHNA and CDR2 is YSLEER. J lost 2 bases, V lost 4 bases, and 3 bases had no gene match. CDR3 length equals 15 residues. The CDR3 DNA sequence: TGCGCCAGCAGCCGGGACAGGGGCTTCACAGATACGCAGTATTTT. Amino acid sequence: CASSRDRGFTDTQYF.

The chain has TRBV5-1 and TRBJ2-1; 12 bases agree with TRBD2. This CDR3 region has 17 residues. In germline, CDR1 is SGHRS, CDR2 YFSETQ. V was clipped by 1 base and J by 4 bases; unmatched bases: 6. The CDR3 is CASSLTRTSGTYNEQFF. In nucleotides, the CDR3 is TGCGCCAGCAGCTTGACCAGGACTAGCGGGACTTACAATGAGCAGTTCTTC. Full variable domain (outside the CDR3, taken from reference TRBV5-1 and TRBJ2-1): KAGVTQTPRYLIKTRGQQVTLSCSPISGHRSVSWYQQTPGQGLQFLFEYFSETQRNKGNFPGRFSGRQFSNSRSEMNVSTLELGDSALYLCASSLTRTSGTYNEQFFGPGTRLTVL.

The chain's CDR3 is CASSIRIEAFF. CDR3 in DNA: TGTGCCAGTAGTATAAGGATTGAAGCTTTCTTT. The chain uses TRBV19 and TRBJ1-1; D ambiguous. This CDR3 has 11 amino acids. Germline CDR1 LNHDA, CDR2 SQIVND (reference sequence). V was clipped by 2 bases and J by 7 bases, with 5 bases between them. The full variable domain, rest sourced from reference TRBV19 and TRBJ1-1, is DGGITQSPKYLFRKEGQNVTLSCEQNLNHDAMYWYRQDPGQGLRLIYYSQIVNDFQKGDIAEGYSVSREKKESFPLTVTSAQKNPTAFYLCASSIRIEAFFGQGTRLTVV.

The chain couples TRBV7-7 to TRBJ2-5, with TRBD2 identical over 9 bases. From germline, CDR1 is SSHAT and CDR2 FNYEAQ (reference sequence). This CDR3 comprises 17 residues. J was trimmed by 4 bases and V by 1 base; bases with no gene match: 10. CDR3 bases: TGTGCCAGCAGCTTAGGTGTTAGCGGGGGCCCCGGAGAGACCCAGTACTTC. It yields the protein CASSLGVSGGPGETQYF.

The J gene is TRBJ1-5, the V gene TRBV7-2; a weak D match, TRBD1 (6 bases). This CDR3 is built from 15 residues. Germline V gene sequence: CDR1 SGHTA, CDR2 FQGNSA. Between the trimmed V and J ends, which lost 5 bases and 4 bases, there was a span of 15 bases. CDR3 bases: TGTGCCAGCAGCCCAGCCGGGACACCAAATCAGCCCCAGCATTTT. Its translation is CASSPAGTPNQPQHF.

The CDR3 coding sequence is TGCGCCAGCAGTACAGACAGGGACGAGACCCAGTACTTC. As protein: CASSTDRDETQYF. This chain links TRBV10-2 with TRBJ2-5; 7 bases line up with TRBD1. CDR1 is WSHSY, CDR2 SAAADI, per germline. CDR3 length: 13 amino acids. Germline trimming cut 5 bases from V and 5 bases from J; bases unmatched to any gene: 5.

CDR3 sequence: CASSPGGHTQYF. CDR3 nucleotides: TGTGCCAGCAGCCCGGGGGGCCATACGCAGTATTTT. V is TRBV7-6 and J is TRBJ2-3, with D tentatively TRBD2 (7 bases). In germline, CDR1 is SGHVS, CDR2 FNYEAQ. The CDR3 extends over 12 amino acids. V was clipped by 5 bases and J by 7 bases, with 10 bases between them.

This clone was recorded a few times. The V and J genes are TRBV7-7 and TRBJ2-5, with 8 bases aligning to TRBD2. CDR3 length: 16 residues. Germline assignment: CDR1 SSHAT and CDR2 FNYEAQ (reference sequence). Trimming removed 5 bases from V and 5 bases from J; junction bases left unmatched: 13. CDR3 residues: CASSPVAGGAWETQYF. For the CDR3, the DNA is TGTGCCAGCAGCCCCGTGGCGGGGGGCGCTTGGGAGACCCAGTACTTC. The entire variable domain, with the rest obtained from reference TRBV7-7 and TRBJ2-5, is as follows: GAGVSQSPRYKVTKRGQDVTLRCDPISSHATLYWYQQALGQGPEFLTYFNYEAQPDKSGLPSDRFSAERPEGSISTLTIQRTEQRDSAMYRCASSPVAGGAWETQYFGPGTRLLVL.

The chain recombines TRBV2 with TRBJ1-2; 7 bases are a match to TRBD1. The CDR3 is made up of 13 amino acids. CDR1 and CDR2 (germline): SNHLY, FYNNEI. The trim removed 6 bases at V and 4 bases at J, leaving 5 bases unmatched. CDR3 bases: TGTGCCAGCAGAACACAGGGGAGCTATGGCTACACCTTC. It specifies CASRTQGSYGYTF.

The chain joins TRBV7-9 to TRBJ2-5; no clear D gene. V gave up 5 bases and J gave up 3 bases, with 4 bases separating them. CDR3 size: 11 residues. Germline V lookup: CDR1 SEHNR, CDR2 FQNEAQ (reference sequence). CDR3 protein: CASSPKETQYF. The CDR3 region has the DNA TGTGCCAGCAGCCCAAAAGAGACCCAGTACTTC.

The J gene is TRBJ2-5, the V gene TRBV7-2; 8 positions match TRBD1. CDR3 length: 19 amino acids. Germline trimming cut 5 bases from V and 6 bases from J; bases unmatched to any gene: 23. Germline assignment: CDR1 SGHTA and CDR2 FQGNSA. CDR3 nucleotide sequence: TGTGCCAGCAGCCTACGGACGGGGGCAGGGGGCCACCATCAAAAGACCCAGTACTTC. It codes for CASSLRTGAGGHHQKTQYF.

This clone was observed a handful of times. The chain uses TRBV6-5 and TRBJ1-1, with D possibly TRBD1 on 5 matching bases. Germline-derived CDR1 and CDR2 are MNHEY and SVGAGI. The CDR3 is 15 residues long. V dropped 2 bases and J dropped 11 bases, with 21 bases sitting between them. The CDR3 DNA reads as TGTGCCAGCAGTTACCCCGGCCTGGGAGGGGCACTTGCTTTCTTT. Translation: CASSYPGLGGALAFF.

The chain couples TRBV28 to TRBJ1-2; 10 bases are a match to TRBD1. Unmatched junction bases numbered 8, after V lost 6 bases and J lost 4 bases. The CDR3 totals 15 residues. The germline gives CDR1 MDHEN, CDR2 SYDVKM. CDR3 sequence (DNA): TGTGCCAGCAGACCGACAGGGGGCGTGGGCTATGGCTACACCTTC. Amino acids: CASRPTGGVGYGYTF.

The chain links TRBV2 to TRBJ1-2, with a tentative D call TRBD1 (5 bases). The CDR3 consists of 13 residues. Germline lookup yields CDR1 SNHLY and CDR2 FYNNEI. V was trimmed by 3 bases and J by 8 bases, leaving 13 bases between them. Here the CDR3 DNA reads TGTGCCAGCAGTGACGTGGGGGGGAGCGGCTACACCTTC. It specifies CASSDVGGSGYTF.

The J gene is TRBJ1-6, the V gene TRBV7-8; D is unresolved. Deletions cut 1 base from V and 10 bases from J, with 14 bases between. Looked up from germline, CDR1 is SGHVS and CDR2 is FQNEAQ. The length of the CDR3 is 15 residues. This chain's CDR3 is CASSLEQPVSSPLHF. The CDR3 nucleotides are TGTGCCAGCAGCTTAGAACAGCCGGTGTCGTCACCCCTCCACTTT.

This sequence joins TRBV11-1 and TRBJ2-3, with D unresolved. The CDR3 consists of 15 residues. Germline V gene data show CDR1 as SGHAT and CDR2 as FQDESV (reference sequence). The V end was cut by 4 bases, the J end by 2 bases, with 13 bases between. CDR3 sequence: CASSWASLNTDTQYF. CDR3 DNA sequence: TGTGCCAGCAGCTGGGCCTCTTTAAACACAGATACGCAGTATTTT.

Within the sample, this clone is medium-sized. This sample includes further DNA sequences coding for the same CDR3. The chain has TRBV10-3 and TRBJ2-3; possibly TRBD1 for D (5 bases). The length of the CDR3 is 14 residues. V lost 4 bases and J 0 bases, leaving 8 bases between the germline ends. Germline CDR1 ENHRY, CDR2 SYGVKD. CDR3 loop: CAISGGGSTDTQYF. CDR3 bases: TGTGCCATCAGTGGGGGCGGTAGCACAGATACGCAGTATTTT.

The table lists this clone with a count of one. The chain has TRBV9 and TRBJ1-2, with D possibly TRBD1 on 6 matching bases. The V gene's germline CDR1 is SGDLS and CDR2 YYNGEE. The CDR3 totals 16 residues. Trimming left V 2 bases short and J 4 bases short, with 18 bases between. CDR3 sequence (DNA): TGTGCCAGCAGCGTGGCCGCTGGGCAGGGGCCCTATGGCTACACCTTC. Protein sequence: CASSVAAGQGPYGYTF.